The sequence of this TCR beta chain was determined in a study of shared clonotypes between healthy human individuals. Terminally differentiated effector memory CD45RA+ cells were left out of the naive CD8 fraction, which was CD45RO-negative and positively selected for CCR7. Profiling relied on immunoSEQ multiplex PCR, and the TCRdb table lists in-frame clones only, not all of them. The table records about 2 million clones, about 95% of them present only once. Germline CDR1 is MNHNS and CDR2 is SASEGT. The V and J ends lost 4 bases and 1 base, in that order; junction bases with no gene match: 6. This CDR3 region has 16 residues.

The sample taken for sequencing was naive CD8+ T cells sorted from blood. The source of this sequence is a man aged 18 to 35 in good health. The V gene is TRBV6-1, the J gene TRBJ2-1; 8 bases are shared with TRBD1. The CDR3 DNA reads TGTGCCAGCAGTGTGGTCCGGACAGGGTCCTACAATGAGCAGTTCTTC. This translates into CASSVVRTGSYNEQFF.